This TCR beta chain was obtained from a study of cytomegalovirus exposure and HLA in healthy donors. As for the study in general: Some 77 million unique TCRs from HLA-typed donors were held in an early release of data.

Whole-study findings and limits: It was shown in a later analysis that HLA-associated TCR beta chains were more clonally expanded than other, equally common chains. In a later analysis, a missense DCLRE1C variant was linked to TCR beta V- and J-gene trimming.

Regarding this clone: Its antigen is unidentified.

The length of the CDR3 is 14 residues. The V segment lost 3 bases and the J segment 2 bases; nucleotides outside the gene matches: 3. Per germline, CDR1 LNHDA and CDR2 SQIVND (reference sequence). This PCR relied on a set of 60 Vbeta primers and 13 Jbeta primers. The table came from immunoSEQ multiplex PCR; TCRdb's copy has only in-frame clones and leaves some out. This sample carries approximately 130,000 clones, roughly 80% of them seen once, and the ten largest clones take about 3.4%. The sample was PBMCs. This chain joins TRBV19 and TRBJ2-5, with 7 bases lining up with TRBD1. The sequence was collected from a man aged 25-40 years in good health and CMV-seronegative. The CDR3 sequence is CASSMDRRQETQYF. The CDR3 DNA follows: TGTGCCAGTAGTATGGACAGGCGGCAAGAGACCCAGTACTTC.